The 10 T cell receptor beta chains below all came from one sample that was sequenced in a study of T-cell reconstitution after alpha-beta-depleted transplantation in children. Using unique molecular identifiers, the investigators prepared the TCRbeta library. TCRdb ran MiXCR on the PCR reads and lists one entry per CDR3 protein. The sample lists 600,000 to 800,000 distinct CDR3 sequences, 10% to 15% seen once, with around 0.8% in the top ten. The sample consisted of PBMCs, taken before TCRalphabeta/CD19-depleted stem cell transplant. The receptor set was obtained from a girl aged 2 to 10 with congenital amegakaryocytic thrombocytopenia, due to receive a stem cell transplant.

About this clonotype: One junction end disagrees with the germline gene, perhaps due to a read error. The chain couples TRBV10-3 to TRBJ2-6; possibly TRBD1 for D (5 bases). Per the germline V gene, CDR1 is ENHRY and CDR2 is SYGVKD. This CDR3 comprises 15 residues. CDR3 nucleotides: TGTGCCATCAGCGAACAGGCGTCTGGGGCCAACGTCCAGACTTTC. It is translated as CAISEQASGANVQTF.

This clonotype was detected many times. V usage is TRBV7-9 and J usage is TRBJ2-5; 8 bases map to TRBD1. With 5 bases clipped from V and 5 bases from J, the junction kept 10 bases outside the gene matches. Germline values: CDR1 SEHNR, CDR2 FQNEAQ (reference sequence). The CDR3 contains 15 residues. The CDR3 nucleotides are TGTGCCAGCAGCGGACAGGGTACTGAAATGGAGACCCAGTACTTC. Its protein is CASSGQGTEMETQYF.

This clonotype has ten or more counts. The rearrangement links TRBV20-1 to TRBJ2-3; D is possibly TRBD2 (6 bases). V was pared by 0 bases and J by 2 bases, with 12 bases between. The CDR3 spans 15 residues. Per germline, CDR1 DFQATT and CDR2 SNEGSKA (reference sequence). The CDR3 sequence: CSARDEGGITDTQYF. The DNA for the CDR3 is TGCAGTGCTAGAGATGAGGGCGGGATCACAGATACGCAGTATTTT.

This chain uses TRBV3-1 with TRBJ2-5; 13 bases are shared with TRBD2. CDR3 length equals 18 residues. V was clipped by 5 bases and J by 1 base; unmatched bases: 10. Looked up from germline, CDR1 is LGHDT and CDR2 is YNNKEL (reference sequence). CDR3 nucleotides: TGTGCCAGCAGCGGATCCGGGACTAGCGGGACCCTCCAAGAGACCCAGTACTTC. Translating it yields CASSGSGTSGTLQETQYF.

This clonotype has only a few counts. V gene TRBV12-3 or TRBV12-4 combines with J gene TRBJ2-1; the D is unclear. The CDR3 length is 14 residues. The V end was cut by 0 bases, the J end by 5 bases, with 8 bases between. CDR3 sequence reads: CASSLAVSDNEQFF. For the CDR3, the DNA is TGTGCCAGCAGTTTAGCGGTCTCGGACAATGAGCAGTTCTTC.

This clonotype turned up a few times. V gene TRBV27 combines with J gene TRBJ2-2; either TRBD1 or TRBD2 may fit D (6 bases each). V lost 6 bases and J lost 7, with 15 bases in between. The CDR3 consists of 14 residues. Germline V gives CDR1 MNHEY, CDR2 SMNVEV (reference sequence). Here the CDR3 reads CASRIGGFVGELFF. CDR3 DNA: TGTGCCAGCAGAATAGGGGGGTTTGTCGGGGAGCTGTTTTTT.

In the case of this clonotype: This may stem from a read error, because a much larger clone lies one nucleotide away. This sequence joins TRBV5-1 and TRBJ2-1; D not resolved. CDR3 length: 13 amino acids. The germline gives CDR1 SGHRS, CDR2 YFSETQ. The CDR3 spells CASTLEPFNEQFF. The DNA for the CDR3 is TGCGCCAGCACCTTGGAGCCCTTCAATGAGCAGTTCTTC.

The table lists this clonotype with many counts. The gene calls are TRBV10-2 and TRBJ1-2; D gene ambiguous. The germline V and J ends were trimmed by 6 bases and 8 bases, with 22 bases remaining between them. The germline CDR1 and CDR2 sequences are WSHSY and SAAADI. The CDR3 has 15 amino acids. CDR3 in amino acids: CASRPQCGQAPGYTF. The CDR3 nucleotides are TGCGCCAGCAGGCCCCAATGTGGGCAGGCTCCGGGCTACACCTTC.

Ten or more counts support this clonotype. The chain joins TRBV5-1 to TRBJ2-3; D is ambiguous. The CDR3 covers 14 residues. The germline CDR1 and CDR2 sequences are SGHRS and YFSETQ. The V gene lost 5 bases and the J gene lost 4 bases, with 14 bases spanning the gap. The CDR3 reads CASRDRVISDTQYF. The CDR3 DNA sequence: TGCGCCAGCAGGGATAGGGTTATATCAGATACGCAGTATTTT.

The chain recombines TRBV5-1 with TRBJ2-5; TRBD2 aligns across 7 bases. V lost 3 bases, J lost 4 bases, and 3 bases stayed unmatched. The germline V gene has CDR1 SGHRS and CDR2 YFSETQ. This CDR3 region has 13 residues. The CDR3, as DNA: TGCGCCAGCAGCTCAGGACTAGGAGAGACCCAGTACTTC. Amino acid sequence: CASSSGLGETQYF.